The 26 T cell receptor beta chains reported below all come from one sample, sequenced in a study of T cell responses to AZD1222 COVID-19 vaccine. The method was immunoSEQ multiplex PCR; TCRdb's version includes in-frame clones alone and lacks a portion of them. The sample consists of about 110,000 clones, roughly 90% of them appearing once. This specimen was peripheral blood, taken 28 days after the second AZD1222 dose. These receptors were collected from an adult who received the AZD1222 COVID-19 vaccine.

This clone was counted between two and nine times. The chain employs TRBV5-6 and TRBJ1-2, with D possibly matching TRBD1 (6 bases). The CDR3 contains 13 residues. Between the trimmed V and J ends, which lost 4 bases and 3 bases, there was a span of 10 bases. CDR1 and CDR2 (germline): SGHDT, YYEEEE. CDR3 loop: CASSIDRHYGYTF. CDR3 coding DNA: TGTGCCAGCAGCATAGACAGGCACTATGGCTACACCTTC.

This sequence joins TRBV5-1 and TRBJ1-2, with 8 bases that match TRBD1. The CDR3 runs 15 residues. Germline V gene lookup returns CDR1 SGHRS and CDR2 YFSETQ. The V gene end was trimmed by 0 bases and the J gene end by 3 bases; junction bases not matched to a gene: 4. The DNA for the CDR3 is TGCGCCAGCAGCTTGGTGTCAGGGGGCGACTATGGCTACACCTTC. Translated, it gives CASSLVSGGDYGYTF. The full variable domain, its missing parts supplied by reference TRBV5-1 and TRBJ1-2, is KAGVTQTPRYLIKTRGQQVTLSCSPISGHRSVSWYQQTPGQGLQFLFEYFSETQRNKGNFPGRFSGRQFSNSRSEMNVSTLELGDSALYLCASSLVSGGDYGYTFGSGTRLTVV.

This rearrangement joins TRBV14 to TRBJ1-6; D is undetermined. V was clipped by 5 bases and J by 8 bases, with 10 bases between them. Germline assignment: CDR1 SGHDN and CDR2 FVKESK. This CDR3 has 13 amino acids. The CDR3 here is CASSTRTDSPLHF. The CDR3 nucleotides are TGTGCCAGCAGCACCCGGACTGATTCACCCCTCCACTTT.

V usage is TRBV6-5 and J usage is TRBJ2-5; either TRBD1 or TRBD2 may fit D (6 bases each). V lost 10 bases and J lost 2, with 14 bases in between. This CDR3 spans 13 amino acids. Germline CDR1 reads MNHEY; CDR2 reads SVGAGI. CDR3 region: CAIRGGLQETQYF. The CDR3 region has the DNA TGTGCCATCAGAGGGGGACTTCAAGAGACCCAGTACTTC.

With respect to this clone: At one of its ends the junction is not consistent with the germline gene, which may arise from a read error. This rearrangement joins TRBV6-5 to TRBJ2-6, with D unclear. The CDR3 runs 14 residues. Looked up from germline, CDR1 is MNHEY and CDR2 is SVGAGI. The CDR3 loop is CASSQSSVANVLTF. The CDR3 DNA reads TGTGCCAGCAGCCAATCCTCTGTGGCCAACGTCCTGACTTTC.

This chain joins TRBV27 and TRBJ1-2, with TRBD1 as a possible D gene (6 bases). The V and J ends lost 0 bases and 7 bases respectively, with 9 bases between them. The CDR3 has 13 amino acids. Germline loops: CDR1 MNHEY, CDR2 SMNVEV (reference sequence). CDR3 DNA: TGTGCCAGCAGTTTATCCGCGGGGGCTGGCTACACCTTC. Translated: CASSLSAGAGYTF.

The chain is built from TRBV15 and TRBJ2-1, with 13 bases that match TRBD2. Germline V CDR1 and CDR2: LNHNV, YYDKDF (reference sequence). J lost 7 bases, V lost 0 bases, and 6 bases had no gene match. This CDR3 is 17 amino acids long. The CDR3 sequence: CATSREGLAGTFNEQFF. CDR3 coding DNA: TGTGCCACCAGCAGAGAGGGACTAGCGGGGACGTTTAATGAGCAGTTCTTC.

The V and J genes are TRBV12-3 or TRBV12-4 and TRBJ1-2; D is unresolved. The CDR3 extends over 13 amino acids. This CDR3 is CVTDQAGNYGYTF. The CDR3 DNA reads as TGTGTGACCGACCAGGCCGGTAACTATGGCTACACCTTC.

V is TRBV6-5 and J is TRBJ1-6; D ambiguous. With 0 bases removed from V and 7 bases from J, the gap between germline ends came to 10 bases. In germline, CDR1 is MNHEY, CDR2 SVGAGI. This CDR3 contains 15 residues. CDR3 sequence (DNA): TGTGCCAGCAGTTACTCTGGTCCGGCCAATTCACCCCTCCACTTT. It translates to CASSYSGPANSPLHF.

The chain joins TRBV7-9 to TRBJ1-5, with TRBD1 as a possible D gene (6 bases). Trimming took off 5 bases at V and 1 base at J, with 9 bases between the two ends. Germline CDR1 is SEHNR and CDR2 is FQNEAQ (reference sequence). The CDR3 spans 14 residues. The CDR3: CASSGGGSNQPQHF. DNA of the CDR3: TGTGCCAGCAGCGGAGGGGGGAGCAATCAGCCCCAGCATTTT.

The chain has TRBV3-1 (or the pseudogene TRBV3-2) and TRBJ1-5; a weak D match, TRBD1 (6 bases). The V end lost 0 bases, the J end lost 5 bases, and 11 bases lay between the germline ends. The CDR3 loop spans 15 amino acids. Germline-derived CDR1 and CDR2 are LGHDT and YNNKEL (reference sequence). The CDR3 nucleotides are TGTGCCAGCAGCCAAGATACAGGGAGATATCAGCCCCAGCATTTT. Protein product: CASSQDTGRYQPQHF.

The V call is TRBV12-3 or TRBV12-4, the J call TRBJ1-5; D ambiguous. This CDR3 region has 13 residues. V lost 1 base and J lost 6, with 7 bases in between. The CDR3 DNA reads TGTGCCAGCAGTTTAGGGAGGGTTCAGCCCCAGCATTTT. The encoded protein is CASSLGRVQPQHF.

This sequence joins TRBV5-1 and TRBJ2-1, with 8 positions matching TRBD2. The CDR3 loop spans 14 amino acids. CDR1 SGHRS and CDR2 YFSETQ come from the germline V gene. V lost 4 bases, J lost 7 bases, and 7 bases stayed unmatched. The CDR3 protein is CASSRGGLLNEQFF. In DNA form, the CDR3 reads TGCGCCAGCAGCCGGGGGGGCCTGTTGAATGAGCAGTTCTTC.

The chain links TRBV19 to TRBJ1-2, with D uncertain. The germline CDR1 and CDR2 sequences are LNHDA and SQIVND (reference sequence). CDR3 size: 16 residues. Trimming removed 8 bases at V and 6 bases at J, with 25 bases between. The CDR3 protein is CASGQLSRGGSHGYTF. In DNA, the CDR3 is TGTGCCAGTGGCCAATTGTCCCGGGGAGGTTCGCATGGCTACACCTTC.

This chain connects TRBV3-1 (or the pseudogene TRBV3-2) to TRBJ2-3, with 7 bases lining up with TRBD2. Germline lookup yields CDR1 LGHDT and CDR2 YNNKEL (reference sequence). The CDR3 totals 16 residues. The trim removed 6 bases at V and 1 base at J, leaving 10 bases unmatched. DNA for the CDR3: TGTGCCAGCAGTCCCCGGCTAGCGGCGGGCACAGATACGCAGTATTTT. Protein product: CASSPRLAAGTDTQYF.

V usage is TRBV27 and J usage is TRBJ1-1; TRBD1 might be the D (5 bases). V dropped 3 bases and J dropped 1 base, with 9 bases sitting between them. The CDR3 consists of 14 residues. Germline V CDR1 and CDR2: MNHEY, SMNVEV (reference sequence). CDR3 in amino acids: CASSFSGPNTEAFF. The CDR3 DNA is TGTGCCAGCAGTTTCTCAGGGCCGAACACTGAAGCTTTCTTT.

The J gene is TRBJ2-7, the V gene TRBV11-2; D not resolved. CDR3 length: 12 amino acids. V gave up 3 bases and J gave up 5 bases, with 8 bases separating them. CDR1 is SGHAT and CDR2 is FQNNGV in the germline V gene. The CDR3 DNA is TGTGCCAGCAGCTTGGGTGAGGACGAGCAGTACTTC. Translation gives CASSLGEDEQYF.

The rearrangement links TRBV6-4 to TRBJ1-1; tentative D call: TRBD1 (6 bases). This CDR3 spans 13 amino acids. V lost 3 bases, J lost 5 bases, and 10 bases lay in between. The germline V gene has CDR1 MRHNA and CDR2 SNTAGT. The chain's CDR3 is CASSEGAYTEAFF. The DNA of the CDR3 is TGTGCCAGCAGTGAGGGGGCTTATACTGAAGCTTTCTTT.

The rearrangement uses TRBV28 and TRBJ1-2, with D unresolved. Germline CDR1 reads MDHEN; CDR2 reads SYDVKM. The V and J ends lost 3 bases and 3 bases respectively, with 5 bases between them. The CDR3 runs to 12 residues. The DNA for the CDR3 is TGTGCCAGCAGTTTCATGGACTATGGCTACACCTTC. Amino acid sequence: CASSFMDYGYTF.

The chain couples TRBV29-1 to TRBJ1-2; TRBD1 might be the D (5 bases). V was clipped by 3 bases and J by 3 bases, with 8 bases between them. The CDR3 spans 12 residues. Germline loops: CDR1 SQVTM, CDR2 ANQGSEA. The CDR3 loop is CSVDRADYGYTF. The CDR3, as DNA: TGCAGCGTTGACAGGGCCGACTATGGCTACACCTTC.

This chain uses TRBV6-5 with TRBJ1-6; D is uncertain. The ends were cut back, 0 bases at V and 4 bases at J, with 7 bases in the middle. Germline V lookup: CDR1 MNHEY, CDR2 SVGAGI. The CDR3 totals 15 residues. In DNA, the CDR3 is TGTGCCAGCAGTTACTCGAACAGTTATAATTCACCCCTCCACTTT. This gives the protein CASSYSNSYNSPLHF.

This clone was detected once. This chain links TRBV27 with TRBJ2-1; D is unresolved. The V gene lost 6 bases and the J gene lost 0 bases, with 9 bases spanning the gap. The CDR3 is 14 residues long. Germline values: CDR1 MNHEY, CDR2 SMNVEV (reference sequence). CDR3 residues: CASRELSSYNEQFF. CDR3 DNA: TGTGCCAGCAGAGAGCTTAGCTCCTACAATGAGCAGTTCTTC.

The CDR3 bases are TGTGCCAGCTCACAGGGGAATGATGGCGATGAGCAGTTCTTC. Protein sequence: CASSQGNDGDEQFF. The chain employs TRBV18 and TRBJ2-1, with D maybe TRBD1 (5 bases). The V end lost 4 bases, the J end lost 8 bases, and 15 bases lay between the germline ends. CDR3 length equals 14 residues. Germline CDR1 is KGHSH and CDR2 is LQKENI.

The rearrangement uses TRBV4-1 and TRBJ2-7; D remains unclear. V gave up 1 base and J gave up 1 base, with 8 bases separating them. The CDR3 totals 14 residues. Germline V gene data show CDR1 as MGHRA and CDR2 as YSYEKL. CDR3 amino acids: CASSQGAASYEQYF. The CDR3 nucleotides are TGCGCCAGCAGCCAAGGGGCAGCTTCCTACGAGCAGTACTTC.

The rearrangement joins TRBV3-1 (or the pseudogene TRBV3-2) to TRBJ2-1; 9 bases are shared with TRBD1. The V gene's germline CDR1 is LGHDT and CDR2 YNNKEL (reference sequence). This CDR3 comprises 14 residues. V dropped 7 bases and J dropped 9; count of bases not matched to a gene: 10. The CDR3 loop is CASTHRDRDSEQFF. For the CDR3, the DNA is TGTGCCAGCACCCACCGGGACAGGGATAGTGAGCAGTTCTTC.

The V and J genes are TRBV7-9 and TRBJ2-5, with no clear D. V was shortened by 1 base and J by 4 bases, with 10 bases between the two germline ends. Looked up from germline, CDR1 is SEHNR and CDR2 is FQNEAQ (reference sequence). The CDR3 sequence is 14 residues long. CDR3 in amino acids: CASSLGQSRETQYF. As DNA, the CDR3 is TGTGCCAGCAGCTTAGGCCAGAGTCGAGAGACCCAGTACTTC. The variable domain in full, completed from reference TRBV7-9 and TRBJ2-5, reads DTGVSQNPRHKITKRGQNVTFRCDPISEHNRLYWYRQTLGQGPEFLTYFQNEAQLEKSRLLSDRFSAERPKGSFSTLEIQRTEQGDSAMYLCASSLGQSRETQYFGPGTRLLVL.